These T cell receptor beta chains were read from a single sample in a study of blood T cells in healthy people across ages. TCRdb re-called the 5' RACE reads with MiXCR, one entry per CDR3 protein. Of approximately 830,000 distinct CDR3 sequences in the sample, 62% were seen once. The sample consisted of blood. The receptors were sampled from a man aged 25 to 40 in good health. CDR3s include the opening cysteine and the closing phenylalanine or tryptophan. The order of the fields is D gene, J gene, clone size, V gene, CDR3 protein, CDR3 DNA. D genes are given only for firm matches. Expanded clones are given a class, and other clones once, few, many or no size at all.

D gene: TRBD2; J gene: TRBJ2-5; clone size: -; V gene: TRBV15; CDR3 protein: CATSRDTLAGEETQYF; CDR3 DNA: TGTGCCACCAGCAGAGATACACTAGCGGGGGAAGAGACCCAGTACTTC
D gene: TRBD2; J gene: TRBJ2-7; clone size: -; V gene: TRBV6-1; CDR3 protein: CASSPLARSGGPYEQYF; CDR3 DNA: TGTGCCAGCAGCCCACTCGCTCGGAGCGGGGGGCCCTACGAGCAGTACTTC
D gene: TRBD1; J gene: TRBJ1-5; clone size: -; V gene: TRBV4-2; CDR3 protein: CASSLGTGEKPQHF; CDR3 DNA: TGTGCCAGCAGCCTAGGGACAGGGGAAAAGCCCCAGCATTTT
D gene: -; J gene: TRBJ2-7; clone size: -; V gene: TRBV6-2/TRBV6-3; CDR3 protein: CASSSLSVVEQYF; CDR3 DNA: TGTGCCAGCAGTTCCTTATCGGTGGTCGAGCAGTACTTC
D gene: -; J gene: TRBJ1-2; clone size: -; V gene: TRBV29-1; CDR3 protein: CSVAGTSIYGYTF; CDR3 DNA: TGCAGCGTAGCCGGGACTTCGATTTATGGCTACACCTTC
D gene: -; J gene: TRBJ1-2; clone size: few; V gene: TRBV4-3; CDR3 protein: CASSQDWADYGYTF; CDR3 DNA: TGCGCCAGCAGCCAAGATTGGGCAGACTATGGCTACACCTTC
D gene: TRBD1; J gene: TRBJ1-2; clone size: -; V gene: TRBV25-1; CDR3 protein: CASSRGQGAGGYTF; CDR3 DNA: TGTGCCAGCAGCCGAGGGCAGGGGGCTGGTGGCTACACCTTC
D gene: -; J gene: TRBJ2-7; clone size: -; V gene: TRBV29-1; CDR3 protein: CSGYWGYEQYF; CDR3 DNA: TGCAGCGGCTACTGGGGCTACGAGCAGTACTTC
D gene: TRBD1; J gene: TRBJ2-7; clone size: -; V gene: TRBV14; CDR3 protein: CASSQRDRVGYEQYF; CDR3 DNA: TGTGCCAGCAGCCAAAGAGACAGGGTGGGCTACGAGCAGTACTTC
D gene: TRBD2; J gene: TRBJ2-7; clone size: -; V gene: TRBV4-2; CDR3 protein: CASSGGLYEQYF; CDR3 DNA: TGTGCCAGCAGCGGGGGACTATACGAGCAGTACTTC